This T cell receptor (beta chain) was documented in a study of T cell changes during pregnancy in multiple sclerosis. Comments on this clone: Germline is not matched at one junction end, which may reflect a read error. This same CDR3 is encoded by further DNA sequences in the sample.

TCRdb keeps only in-frame clones here, not all; method: immunoSEQ multiplex PCR. The repertoire holds about 52,000 clones, with 90% to 95% as singletons. The clonotype was recovered from a female donor with multiple sclerosis, enrolled in a pregnancy study. The sequencing here drew on CD4+ T cells from peripheral blood mononuclear cells, taken before pregnancy.

The CDR3 DNA is TGCGCCTGGAGTTCCTCGGGACTACCCTACGAGCAGTACTTC. Translated: CAWSSSGLPYEQYF. The rearrangement uses TRBV30 and TRBJ2-7; 7 bases are shared with TRBD2. Per the germline V gene, CDR1 is GTSNPN and CDR2 is SVGIG (reference sequence). The CDR3 covers 14 residues.